This TCR beta chain was sequenced for a study of T cell responses to AZD1222 COVID-19 vaccine. Looking at the study overall: Timing groups of about 4 and about 12 weeks for second doses were pooled.

This clone was seen a single time. What it binds is unknown. TCRdb keeps only in-frame clones here, not all; method: immunoSEQ multiplex PCR. Altogether about 35,000 clones are present, approximately 86% being singletons, with the ten largest covering less than 7%. Study-wide points: A mostly white British donor set with more females was recruited, and clonal diversity was possibly underestimated. Repertoire sampling occurred only after the peak T cell response. At study baseline, merely more than 5 AZD1222 recipients were seropositive.

The ends lost 8 bases at V and 5 bases at J; junction bases unmatched: 3. The CDR3 is 14 amino acids. From germline, CDR1 is SGHVS and CDR2 FQNEAQ. The V and J genes are TRBV7-8 and TRBJ1-6; 10 bases map to TRBD1. This sample comprised peripheral blood, obtained on day 0 of AZD1222 vaccination. This sequence originates from an adult in good health. The CDR3 loop is CASRGTGDNSPLHF. Written as DNA, the CDR3 is TGTGCCAGCCGCGGGACAGGGGATAATTCACCCCTCCACTTT.